This T cell receptor beta chain came from a study of neurological immune-mediated disorders. Every sequencing run generated in excess of 170 million TCR-beta sequences. These sequences covered 15-18 subjects. MiXCR, applied by TCRdb to the 5' RACE reads, yields one record per CDR3 protein. The sample lists about 30,000 distinct CDR3 sequences; around 6% were seen once. After removal of 3 bases from V and 2 bases from J, the junction contained 3 bases not matched to a gene. This CDR3 region has 14 residues. CDR1 and CDR2 (germline): SGHTA, FQGNSA. At least ten counts were recorded for this clonotype. This sequence was found in a woman aged 45-60 years in good health. Specimen: CD4+ T cells from blood. The rearrangement uses TRBV7-2 and TRBJ2-5; 7 nucleotides agree with TRBD2. The CDR3 DNA reads TGTGCCAGCAGCTTTAGCGGGCATCAAGAGACCCAGTACTTC. This sequence encodes CASSFSGHQETQYF. Drawing the rest from reference TRBV7-2 and TRBJ2-5, the complete variable domain is GAGVSQSPSNKVTEKGKDVELRCDPISGHTALYWYRQSLGQGLEFLIYFQGNSAPDKSGLPSDRFSAERTGGSVSTLTIQRTQQEDSAVYLCASSFSGHQETQYFGPGTRLLVL.